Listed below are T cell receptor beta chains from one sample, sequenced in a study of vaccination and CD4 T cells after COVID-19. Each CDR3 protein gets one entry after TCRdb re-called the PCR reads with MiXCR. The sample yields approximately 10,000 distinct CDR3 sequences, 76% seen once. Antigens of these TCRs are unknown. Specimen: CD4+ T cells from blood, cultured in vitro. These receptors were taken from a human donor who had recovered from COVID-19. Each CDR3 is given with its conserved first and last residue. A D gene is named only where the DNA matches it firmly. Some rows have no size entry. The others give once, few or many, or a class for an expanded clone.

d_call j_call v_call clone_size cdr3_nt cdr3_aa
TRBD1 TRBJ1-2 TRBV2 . TGTGCCAGCAGTGAACAGACAGGGGCTTCCTATGGCTACACCTTC CASSEQTGASYGYTF
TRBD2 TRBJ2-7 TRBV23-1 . TGCGCCAGCAGTCAACCTAACTTAGCGGGGGGCGACGAGCAGTACTTC CASSQPNLAGGDEQYF
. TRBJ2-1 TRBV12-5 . TGTGCTAGTACGGGAGATAACAATGAGCAGTTCTTC CASTGDNNEQFF
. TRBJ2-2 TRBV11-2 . TGTGCCAGCAGCTACCGACTGACAGCAACCGGGGAGCTGTTTTTT CASSYRLTATGELFF
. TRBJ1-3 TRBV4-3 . TGCGCCAGCGGCTTGGGGGGGCCTGGAAACACCATATATTTT CASGLGGPGNTIYF
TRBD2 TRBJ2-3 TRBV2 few TGTGCCAGCAGCCCCCAGGGTAGCGGGAGTGATACGCAGTATTTT CASSPQGSGSDTQYF
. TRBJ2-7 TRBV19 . TGTGCCAGTAGTATGCCGGATCGCTCCTACGAGCAGTACTTC CASSMPDRSYEQYF
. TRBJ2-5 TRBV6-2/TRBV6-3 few TGTGCCAGCAGTTACCGTGGGTCTGGGGCCCAGTACTTC CASSYRGSGAQYF
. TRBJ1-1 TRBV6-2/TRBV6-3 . TGTGCCAGCAGCCCCGACCGCTACATGGAAGCTTTCTTT CASSPDRYMEAFF
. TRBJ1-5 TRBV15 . TGTGCCACCAGCACAGGACGCCGACAGCACAATCAGCCCCAGCATTTT CATSTGRRQHNQPQHF
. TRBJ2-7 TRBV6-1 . TGTGCCAGCAGCTCCCACCCGGGATACGGGTACGAGCAGTACTTC CASSSHPGYGYEQYF
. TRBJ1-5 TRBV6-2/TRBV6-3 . TGTGCCAGCCGCGGCCCCGATCAGCCCCAGCATTTT CASRGPDQPQHF
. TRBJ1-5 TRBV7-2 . TGTGCCAGCAGCTCCAGACAGAATCAGCCCCAGCATTTT CASSSRQNQPQHF
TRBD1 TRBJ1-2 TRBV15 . TGTGCCACCAGCAGAGACCTTCGGACAGGCGAATATGGCTACACCTTC CATSRDLRTGEYGYTF
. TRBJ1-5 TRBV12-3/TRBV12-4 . TGTGCCAGCATGGGGTTGGGGGTAATCAATCAGCCCCAGCATTTT CASMGLGVINQPQHF
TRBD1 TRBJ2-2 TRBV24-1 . TGTGCCACCAGTGATCCCCGACAGGGCGCGAACACCGGGGAGCTGTTTTTT CATSDPRQGANTGELFF
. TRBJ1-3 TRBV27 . TGTGCCAGCAGCCTTTCCCGTGGAAACACCATATATTTT CASSLSRGNTIYF
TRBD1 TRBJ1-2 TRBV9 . TGTGCCAGCAGCGTAGTCGGGGACAGGGGGTTTGGCTACACCTTC CASSVVGDRGFGYTF
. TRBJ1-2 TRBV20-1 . TGCAGTGCTAGTCGGGACGGCGGTGGCTATGGCTACACCTTC CSASRDGGGYGYTF
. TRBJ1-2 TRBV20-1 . TGCAGTGCCATTCGGGGATCCTATGGCTACACCTTC CSAIRGSYGYTF
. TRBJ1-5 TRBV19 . TGTGCCAGTACTAACTCAGGGACAAATAGCAATCAGCCCCAGCATTTT CASTNSGTNSNQPQHF
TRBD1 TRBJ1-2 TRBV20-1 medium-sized TGCAGTGCTAGGCGGGACAGATTCTATGGCTACACCTTC CSARRDRFYGYTF
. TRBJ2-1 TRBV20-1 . TGCAGTGCTGGGAAGACTAGTGATATTTACAATGAGCAGTTCTTC CSAGKTSDIYNEQFF
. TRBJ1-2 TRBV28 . TGTGCCAGCAGTAGCGGACAGTATGATGGCTACACCTTC CASSSGQYDGYTF
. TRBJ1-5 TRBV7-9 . TGTGCCAGCAGCTTCGACAGTCCCAATCAGCCCCAGCATTTT CASSFDSPNQPQHF
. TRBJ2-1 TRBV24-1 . TGTGCCACCAGAGGATCATTTATAGGTGAGCAGTTCTTC CATRGSFIGEQFF
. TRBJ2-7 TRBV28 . TGTGCCAGCAGTAACAGGTACGAGCAGTACTTC CASSNRYEQYF
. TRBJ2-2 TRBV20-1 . TGCAGTGCTAGACCCAACCTTGGGCAGGGGATCACCGGGGAGCTGTTTTTT CSARPNLGQGITGELFF